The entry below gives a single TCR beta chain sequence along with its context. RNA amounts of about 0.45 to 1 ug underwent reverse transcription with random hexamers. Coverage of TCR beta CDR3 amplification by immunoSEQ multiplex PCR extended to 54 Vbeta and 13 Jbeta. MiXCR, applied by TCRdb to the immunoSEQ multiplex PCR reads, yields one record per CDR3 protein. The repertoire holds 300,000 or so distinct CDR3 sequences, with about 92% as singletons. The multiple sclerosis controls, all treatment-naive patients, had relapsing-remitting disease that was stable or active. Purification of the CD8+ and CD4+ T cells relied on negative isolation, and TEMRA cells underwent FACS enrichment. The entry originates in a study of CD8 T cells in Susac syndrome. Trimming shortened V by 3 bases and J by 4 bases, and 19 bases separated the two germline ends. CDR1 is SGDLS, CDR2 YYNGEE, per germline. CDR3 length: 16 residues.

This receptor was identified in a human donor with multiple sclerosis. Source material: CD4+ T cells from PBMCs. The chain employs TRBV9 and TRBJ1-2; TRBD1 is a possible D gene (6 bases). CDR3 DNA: TGTGCCAGCAGCGCGAGGGGGGGGGAAGTCCGCTATGGCTACACCTTC. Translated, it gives CASSARGGEVRYGYTF.